This T cell receptor (beta chain) is drawn from a study of T-cell memory formation after mild COVID-19. Libraries for TCRalpha and TCRbeta carried sample barcodes and unique molecular identifiers via 5'RACE. One entry per CDR3 protein results from TCRdb running MiXCR on the 5' RACE reads. The data show about 190,000 distinct CDR3 sequences, 15% to 20% seen once. Broader study findings: Second-wave clones with a day 37 peak had unconfirmed SARS-CoV-2 specificity. Balance between CD4 and CD8 was seen in clones contracting day 15 to 85, and a CD4+ lean was seen in later expanders.

As concerns this clonotype: Its target is not known.

Sample: PBMCs or a T cell subset sorted from them (not recorded which). This clonotype originated in an adult woman who had mild COVID-19 (a few samples of this study predate the infection). Cell type and time point are not known.

The CDR3 DNA reads as TGTGCCAGCAGTGAAGCGGGGTTTCAGCCCCAGCATTTT. This sequence encodes CASSEAGFQPQHF. J is TRBJ1-5 and V is TRBV2; D is uncertain. Germline V lookup: CDR1 SNHLY, CDR2 FYNNEI. There are 13 residues in the CDR3. Trimming cost V 0 bases and J 6 bases, with 6 bases left between them.